The 15 T cell receptor beta chains given below trace back to one sample, sequenced in a study of blood T cell repertoires in COVID-19. Produced via immunoSEQ multiplex PCR; TCRdb's table is partial and in-frame only. Here the sample spans about 140,000 clones, around 88% being singletons. Sample: peripheral blood. These receptor sequences come from a woman between 55 and 75 years old with acute or convalescent COVID-19.

The CDR3 region is CASSPLDSLGQPQHF. The CDR3, as DNA: TGTGCCAGCTCACCACTTGACAGCCTCGGGCAGCCCCAGCATTTT. This chain joins TRBV18 and TRBJ1-5, with TRBD1 as a possible D gene (5 bases). V lost 1 base and J lost 7, with 14 bases in between. Germline V gene lookup returns CDR1 KGHSH and CDR2 LQKENI. The CDR3 is made up of 15 amino acids.

The CDR3 bases are TGCGCCAGCAGCCCCGGACAGGGCTTTGAAAAACTGTTTTTT. This encodes CASSPGQGFEKLFF. The chain has TRBV5-1 and TRBJ1-4; 8 bases map to TRBD1. The length of the CDR3 is 14 residues. The germline gives CDR1 SGHRS, CDR2 YFSETQ. The V gene end was trimmed by 4 bases and the J gene end by 7 bases; junction bases not matched to a gene: 6.

This chain connects TRBV5-1 to TRBJ1-1; maybe TRBD1 (6 bases). The V gene's germline CDR1 is SGHRS and CDR2 YFSETQ. The CDR3 totals 15 residues. Deletions cut 0 bases from V and 1 base from J, with 10 bases between. The CDR3 is CASSLAQGGNTEAFF. CDR3 nucleotides: TGCGCCAGCAGCTTGGCCCAAGGGGGGAACACTGAAGCTTTCTTT.

This clone was counted between two and nine times. The chain recombines TRBV24-1 with TRBJ1-2; 7 bases fit TRBD1. The junction had 6 bases not matched to a gene; V was cut back by 5 bases and J by 7 bases. Germline V gene sequence: CDR1 KGHDR, CDR2 SFDVKD. This CDR3 has 13 amino acids. DNA of the CDR3: TGTGCCACCAGTGGCAACGAGGGGGCTGGCTACACCTTC. Protein product: CATSGNEGAGYTF.

The genes are TRBV7-8 and TRBJ1-1; 10 bases align to TRBD1. V gave up 5 bases and J gave up 3 bases; unmatched junction bases: 12. The length of the CDR3 is 17 residues. Germline loops: CDR1 SGHVS, CDR2 FQNEAQ. In nucleotides, the CDR3 is TGTGCCAGCAGCGTAAACCGGGACAGGGGTTGGGACACTGAAGCTTTCTTT. It is translated as CASSVNRDRGWDTEAFF.

This chain uses TRBV5-1 with TRBJ1-1; 7 bases map to TRBD1. The CDR3 is 15 amino acids. V was pared by 4 bases and J by 7 bases, with 13 bases of the junction left unmatched. CDR1 is SGHRS and CDR2 is YFSETQ in the germline V gene. The CDR3: CASSPNIPGQSEAFF. The CDR3 DNA sequence: TGCGCCAGCAGCCCAAACATCCCGGGACAGAGTGAAGCTTTCTTT.

The chain uses TRBV11-3 and TRBJ1-1; the D gene is possibly TRBD1 (5 bases). The V gene's germline CDR1 is SGHNT and CDR2 YENEEA. With 2 bases removed from V and 4 bases from J, the gap between germline ends came to 11 bases. CDR3 size: 14 residues. The CDR3 reads CASSLQGEGTEAFF. CDR3 bases: TGTGCCAGCAGCTTACAAGGGGAAGGCACTGAAGCTTTCTTT.

J is TRBJ2-7 and V is TRBV20-1; D not resolved. Germline lookup yields CDR1 DFQATT and CDR2 SNEGSKA (reference sequence). The CDR3 loop spans 11 amino acids. The V end lost 5 bases, the J end lost 3 bases, and 8 bases lay between the germline ends. Here the CDR3 reads CSALYYYEQYF. CDR3 nucleotides: TGCAGTGCTCTATATTACTACGAGCAGTACTTC.

The chain is built from TRBV29-1 and TRBJ1-4, with a possible D match to TRBD1 (6 bases). V was shortened by 4 bases and J by 0 bases, with 15 bases between the two germline ends. Per the germline V gene, CDR1 is SQVTM and CDR2 is ANQGSEA. This CDR3 comprises 16 residues. Written as DNA, the CDR3 is TGCAGCGTTGGGGGGACACCAGGGACAACTAATGAAAAACTGTTTTTT. Translation gives CSVGGTPGTTNEKLFF.

V and J are TRBV5-1 and TRBJ2-3; D unresolved. Per germline, CDR1 SGHRS and CDR2 YFSETQ. V was cut by 0 bases and J by 2 bases, with 7 bases left in between. The CDR3 contains 14 residues. The CDR3 region is CASSLDSDTDTQYF. DNA for the CDR3: TGCGCCAGCAGCTTGGACTCCGACACAGATACGCAGTATTTT.

This chain uses TRBV5-5 with TRBJ2-7; a weak D match, TRBD2 (6 bases). V dropped 5 bases and J dropped 5 bases, with 17 bases sitting between them. There are 14 residues in the CDR3. CDR1 and CDR2 from the germline V gene are SGHKS and YYEKEE (reference sequence). CDR3 bases: TGTGCCAGCAGGCGGGACGTATTCAGTGACGAGCAGTACTTC. It translates to CASRRDVFSDEQYF.

The V call is TRBV9, the J call TRBJ2-2; 12 bases map to TRBD2. CDR1 and CDR2 from the germline V gene are SGDLS and YYNGEE. This CDR3 comprises 17 residues. Losses at the gene ends were 3 bases for V and 0 bases for J; bases not matched to a gene: 3. The CDR3 is CASSASGGVANTGELFF. The CDR3 DNA follows: TGTGCCAGCAGCGCTAGCGGGGGGGTCGCGAACACCGGGGAGCTGTTTTTT.

This chain connects TRBV2 to TRBJ1-2; D perhaps matches TRBD1 (5 bases). CDR1 is SNHLY, CDR2 FYNNEI, per germline. V lost 11 bases and J 7 bases, leaving 20 bases between the germline ends. The length of the CDR3 is 13 residues. CDR3 bases: TGTGCCTCCCAAGGGTCAGGGTTCGGTGGCTACACCTTC. Protein product: CASQGSGFGGYTF.

The chain joins TRBV6-5 to TRBJ2-1, with a weak D call TRBD1 (6 bases). V gave up 4 bases and J gave up 4 bases, with 11 bases separating them. The CDR3 is made up of 14 amino acids. Germline V gene lookup returns CDR1 MNHEY and CDR2 SVGAGI. The CDR3 spells CASSSGQQYNEQFF. The CDR3 nucleotides are TGTGCCAGCAGTTCGGGACAACAGTACAATGAGCAGTTCTTC.

The chain uses TRBV6-5 and TRBJ2-5, with D possibly being TRBD2 (5 bases). Per germline, CDR1 MNHEY and CDR2 SVGAGI. This CDR3 spans 14 amino acids. With 0 bases removed from V and 2 bases from J, the gap between germline ends came to 7 bases. The CDR3 DNA is TGTGCCAGCAGTTACTCCGGGATACAAGAGACCCAGTACTTC. Translation gives CASSYSGIQETQYF.